This T cell receptor (beta chain) is drawn from a study of cytomegalovirus exposure and HLA in healthy donors. Study outcomes and limitations: Productive rates of about 90% or about 30% were seen for most TCR beta V segments in an earlier analysis. Only CMV serostatus was available as immune exposure information. Some V segments, including TRBV6-2 and TRBV6-3, were excluded as indistinguishable.

Vbeta (60) and Jbeta (13) primers were used in the PCR. Repertoires were generated with immunoSEQ multiplex PCR, while TCRdb's copy carries only in-frame clones and drops some. Among under 85,000 clones listed, around 81% were seen once. The CDR3 contains 14 residues. Trimming took 1 base from V and 5 from J, leaving 11 bases between them. The germline gives CDR1 KGHSH, CDR2 LQKENI. To note about this clone: Its antigen is undetermined.

V gene TRBV18 combines with J gene TRBJ1-2; TRBD1 might be the D (6 bases). Sequenced input: PBMCs. The sequence was obtained from a man aged 35 to 55 in good health and CMV-seronegative. The CDR3 DNA reads TGTGCCAGCTCACCACAAACAGGGCATTATGGCTACACCTTC. Amino acids: CASSPQTGHYGYTF.